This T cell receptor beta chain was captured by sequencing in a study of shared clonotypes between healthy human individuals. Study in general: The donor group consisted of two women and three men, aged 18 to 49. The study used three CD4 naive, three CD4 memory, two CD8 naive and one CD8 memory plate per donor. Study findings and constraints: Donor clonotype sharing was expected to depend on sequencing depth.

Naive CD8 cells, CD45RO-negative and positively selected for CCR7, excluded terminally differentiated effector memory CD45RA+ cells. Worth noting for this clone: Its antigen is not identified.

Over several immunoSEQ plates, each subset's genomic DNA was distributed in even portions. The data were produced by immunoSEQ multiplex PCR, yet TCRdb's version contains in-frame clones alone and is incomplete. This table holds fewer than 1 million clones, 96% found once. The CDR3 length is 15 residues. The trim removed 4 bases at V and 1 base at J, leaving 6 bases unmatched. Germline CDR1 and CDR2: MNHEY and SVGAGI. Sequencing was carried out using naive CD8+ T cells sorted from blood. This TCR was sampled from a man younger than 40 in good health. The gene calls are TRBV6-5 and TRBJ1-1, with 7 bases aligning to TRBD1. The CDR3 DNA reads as TGTGCCAGCAGTTCGAATTACAGGGGGAACACTGAAGCTTTCTTT. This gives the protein CASSSNYRGNTEAFF.